The entry below gives a single T cell receptor (beta chain) sequence along with its context. The antigen is not known. These data belong to a study of cytomegalovirus exposure and HLA in healthy donors. Study results and limitations: Certain indistinguishable V segments, among them TRBV6-2 and TRBV6-3, were excluded.

In the PCR, 60 Vbeta and 13 Jbeta primers were used. The method was immunoSEQ multiplex PCR; TCRdb's version includes in-frame clones alone and lacks a portion of them. This listing includes fewer than 150,000 clones. Germline CDR1 reads MDHEN; CDR2 reads SYDVKM. The CDR3 has 13 amino acids. Trimming stripped 7 bases from V and 1 base from J, with 8 bases between. The sample comprised PBMCs. The V gene is TRBV28, the J gene TRBJ1-5, with D possibly matching TRBD1 (5 bases). This TCR came from a woman in her sixties or seventies in good health and CMV-seronegative. Written as DNA, the CDR3 is TGTGCCAGCACGCGGGGCAGCAATCAGCCCCAGCATTTT. As protein: CASTRGSNQPQHF.